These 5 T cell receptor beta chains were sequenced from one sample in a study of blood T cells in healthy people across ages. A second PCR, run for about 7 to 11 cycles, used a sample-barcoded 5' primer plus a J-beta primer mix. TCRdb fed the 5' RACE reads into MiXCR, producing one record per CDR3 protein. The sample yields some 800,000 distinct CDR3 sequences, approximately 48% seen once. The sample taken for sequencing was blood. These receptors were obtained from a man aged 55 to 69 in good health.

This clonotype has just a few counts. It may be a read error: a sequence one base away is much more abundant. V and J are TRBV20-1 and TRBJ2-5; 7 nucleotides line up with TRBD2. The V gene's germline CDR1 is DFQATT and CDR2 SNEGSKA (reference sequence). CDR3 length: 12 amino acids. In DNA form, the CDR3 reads TGCAGGCGGCGGGGGATCCAAGAGACCCAGTACTTC. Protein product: CRRRGIQETQYF.

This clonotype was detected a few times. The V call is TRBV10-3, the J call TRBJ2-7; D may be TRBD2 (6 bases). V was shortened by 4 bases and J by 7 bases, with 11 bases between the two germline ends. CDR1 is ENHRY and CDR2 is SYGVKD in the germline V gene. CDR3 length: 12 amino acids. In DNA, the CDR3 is TGTGCCATCAGTGCGGGGGATCGTGAGCAGTACTTC. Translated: CAISAGDREQYF.

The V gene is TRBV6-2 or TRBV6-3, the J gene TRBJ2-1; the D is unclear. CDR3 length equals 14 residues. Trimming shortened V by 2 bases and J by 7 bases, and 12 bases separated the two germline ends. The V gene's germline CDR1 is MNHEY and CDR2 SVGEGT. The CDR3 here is CASSYIRRRNEQFF. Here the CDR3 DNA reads TGTGCCAGCAGTTACATTAGGCGTAGGAATGAGCAGTTCTTC.

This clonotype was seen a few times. The CDR3, as DNA: TGTGCCACCAGCACCGGATCGCAAGAGACCCAGTACTTC. This encodes CATSTGSQETQYF. The chain recombines TRBV15 with TRBJ2-5; D remains ambiguous. Looked up from germline, CDR1 is LNHNV and CDR2 is YYDKDF (reference sequence). The CDR3 totals 13 residues. The V end was cut by 4 bases, the J end by 2 bases, with 8 bases between.

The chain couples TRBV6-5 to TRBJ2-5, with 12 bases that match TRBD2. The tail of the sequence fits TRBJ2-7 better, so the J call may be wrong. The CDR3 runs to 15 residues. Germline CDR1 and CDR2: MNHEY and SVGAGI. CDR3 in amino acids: CASSTGLAGLYEQYF. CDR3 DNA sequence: TGTGCCAGCAGTACTGGACTAGCGGGACTTTACGAGCAGTACTTC.